A single sample is the source of the 8 T cell receptor beta chains below, sequenced in a study of T cells after yellow fever vaccination. TCRdb recomputed calls from the 5' RACE reads with MiXCR, one row per CDR3 protein. Here the sample spans approximately 330,000 distinct CDR3 sequences, approximately 4% being singletons. This material consisted of PBMCs, taken 5 days after the yellow fever booster vaccination. Receptor source: a man between 18 and 35 years old who received the YFV17D yellow fever vaccine.

This clonotype was seen many times. The rearrangement joins TRBV20-1 to TRBJ2-5; TRBD2 agrees at 12 bases. The ends lost 6 bases at V and 0 bases at J; junction bases unmatched: 5. CDR3 length: 15 residues. CDR1 and CDR2 from the germline V gene are DFQATT and SNEGSKA (reference sequence). CDR3: CSARRLAGDQETQYF. The CDR3 DNA sequence: TGCAGTGCGCGAAGACTAGCGGGGGACCAAGAGACCCAGTACTTC.

This clonotype came up many times. The V and J genes are TRBV9 and TRBJ1-4; 8 positions match TRBD1. CDR1 is SGDLS, CDR2 YYNGEE, per germline. The CDR3 runs 15 residues. V lost 4 bases and J lost 4; bases outside the gene matches: 6. The CDR3 reads CASSPQGAGNEKLFF. CDR3 DNA sequence: TGTGCCAGCAGCCCGCAGGGGGCTGGTAATGAAAAACTGTTTTTT.

This clonotype has only a few counts. This chain connects TRBV7-2 to TRBJ2-4, with 9 bases identical to TRBD2. Per the germline V gene, CDR1 is SGHTA and CDR2 is FQGNSA. CDR3 length: 23 amino acids. After removal of 5 bases from V and 0 bases from J, the junction contained 26 bases not matched to a gene. CDR3 nucleotides: TGTGCCAGCAGCCGACCGAAACAGGGGTCGCCGGGACTAGCACCTCTAGCCAAAAACATTCAGTACTTC. This translates into CASSRPKQGSPGLAPLAKNIQYF. Using reference TRBV7-2 and TRBJ2-4 for the parts outside the CDR3, the full variable domain is GAGVSQSPSNKVTEKGKDVELRCDPISGHTALYWYRQSLGQGLEFLIYFQGNSAPDKSGLPSDRFSAERTGGSVSTLTIQRTQQEDSAVYLCASSRPKQGSPGLAPLAKNIQYFGAGTRLSVL.

V usage is TRBV2 and J usage is TRBJ1-2; D unresolved. Per germline, CDR1 SNHLY and CDR2 FYNNEI. Trimming left V 6 bases short and J 6 bases short, with 17 bases between. The CDR3 runs 14 residues. CDR3 residues: CASSVGGWEDGYTF. CDR3 nucleotide sequence: TGTGCCAGCAGCGTAGGTGGTTGGGAAGATGGCTACACCTTC.

This clonotype has just a few counts. The J gene is TRBJ2-1, the V gene TRBV10-3; no reliable D call. This CDR3 spans 14 amino acids. The germline V gene has CDR1 ENHRY and CDR2 SYGVKD. Trimming pared 3 bases from V and 3 bases from J, leaving 9 bases between. The CDR3 region is CAISEGQVYNEQFF. Written as DNA, the CDR3 is TGTGCCATCAGTGAAGGTCAAGTCTACAATGAGCAGTTCTTC.

This sequence joins TRBV7-2 and TRBJ2-3; perhaps TRBD1 as D (6 bases). Germline loops: CDR1 SGHTA, CDR2 FQGNSA. The CDR3 is made up of 15 amino acids. V dropped 2 bases and J dropped 0 bases, with 9 bases sitting between them. CDR3 DNA sequence: TGTGCCAGCAGCTTACAGGGGCACAGCACAGATACGCAGTATTTT. This translates into CASSLQGHSTDTQYF.

This clonotype was observed at least ten times. This sequence joins TRBV6-5 and TRBJ2-2, with D perhaps TRBD2 (7 bases). This CDR3 spans 14 amino acids. Germline V gene sequence: CDR1 MNHEY, CDR2 SVGAGI. V was shortened by 4 bases and J by 4 bases, with 10 bases between the two germline ends. This CDR3 reads CASSWGGLTGELFF. The CDR3 region has the DNA TGTGCCAGCAGTTGGGGGGGGCTCACCGGGGAGCTGTTTTTT.

This chain connects TRBV5-1 to TRBJ1-1; D uncertain. V gave up 6 bases and J gave up 5 bases, with 17 bases separating them. Germline V CDR1 and CDR2: SGHRS, YFSETQ. The length of the CDR3 is 14 residues. The CDR3 loop is CASTNPDGDTEAFF. The CDR3, as DNA: TGCGCCAGCACCAATCCCGACGGGGATACTGAAGCTTTCTTT.